The 22 T cell receptor beta chains below come from one sample, sequenced in a study of OX40 agonist ivuxolimab in advanced cancers. Sequencing used immunoSEQ multiplex PCR; TCRdb keeps in-frame clones, though not all of them. In the table there are around 58,000 clones, around 89% of which are singletons. Sequenced here: CD4+ or CD8+ T cells sorted from blood, sampled in a trial of the OX40 agonist ivuxolimab. These receptors came from an adult with an advanced solid tumor such as melanoma, head and neck, liver or kidney cancer.

This clone was seen only once. The chain couples TRBV29-1 to TRBJ2-7, with TRBD2 matching 8 bases. CDR1 is SQVTM and CDR2 is ANQGSEA in the germline V gene. The trim removed 2 bases at V and 3 bases at J, leaving 6 bases unmatched. CDR3 length equals 14 residues. CDR3 sequence (DNA): TGCAGCGTTGAAAAGTCCAGCGGGGGCTACGAGCAGTACTTC. Amino acids: CSVEKSSGGYEQYF.

V is TRBV5-4 and J is TRBJ2-5, with D possibly TRBD2 on 5 matching bases. CDR1 is SGHNT, CDR2 YYREEE, per germline (reference sequence). Trimming stripped 7 bases from V and 5 bases from J, with 18 bases between. The length of the CDR3 is 14 residues. CDR3 loop: CASSPAGTWETQYF. CDR3 coding DNA: TGTGCCAGCTCTCCCGCGGGCACATGGGAGACCCAGTACTTC. The full variable domain, with the rest looked up from reference TRBV5-4 and TRBJ2-5, is ETGVTQSPTHLIKTRGQQVTLRCSSQSGHNTVSWYQQALGQGPQFIFQYYREEENGRGNFPPRFSGLQFPNYSSELNVNALELDDSALYLCASSPAGTWETQYFGPGTRLLVL.

The chain carries TRBV2 and TRBJ2-7; possibly TRBD1 or TRBD2 for D (5 bases each). V gave up 5 bases and J gave up 0 bases, with 14 bases separating them. Germline V gives CDR1 SNHLY, CDR2 FYNNEI. The CDR3 is made up of 15 amino acids. The CDR3 sequence is CASSLRDGFSYEQYF. DNA of the CDR3: TGTGCCAGCAGTCTCCGGGACGGCTTCTCCTACGAGCAGTACTTC.

V is TRBV5-1 and J is TRBJ1-5; D gene uncertain. The V gene lost 2 bases and the J gene lost 1 base, with 10 bases spanning the gap. The CDR3 runs 15 residues. Germline loops: CDR1 SGHRS, CDR2 YFSETQ. The CDR3 DNA sequence: TGCGCCAGCAGCTTCGAGGGTTCAAGCAATCAGCCCCAGCATTTT. Translation gives CASSFEGSSNQPQHF.

The V gene is TRBV7-8, the J gene TRBJ2-1, with 8 bases that match TRBD2. This CDR3 spans 15 amino acids. The V segment lost 5 bases and the J segment 7 bases; nucleotides outside the gene matches: 10. The germline CDR1 and CDR2 sequences are SGHVS and FQNEAQ. The CDR3, as DNA: TGTGCCAGCAGCCCCCAGCGGGAGTCAGGGAATGAGCAGTTCTTC. Its translation: CASSPQRESGNEQFF.

The CDR3 DNA sequence: TGTGCCTGGAGCGGGGACGCCGGCGGGCATGGCTACACCTTC. Its translation: CAWSGDAGGHGYTF. V usage is TRBV30 and J usage is TRBJ1-2; D possibly corresponds to TRBD1 (5 bases). Germline-derived CDR1 and CDR2 are GTSNPN and SVGIG (reference sequence). The CDR3 is made up of 14 amino acids. The V end was cut by 3 bases, the J end by 6 bases, with 17 bases between.

This chain connects TRBV19 to TRBJ2-7; D remains ambiguous. Germline CDR1 is LNHDA and CDR2 is SQIVND (reference sequence). The V and J ends lost 4 bases and 2 bases respectively, with 12 bases between them. This CDR3 is 14 amino acids long. CDR3 in DNA: TGTGCCAGTAGTACTCAGACCGGAACCTACGAGCAGTACTTC. Translating it yields CASSTQTGTYEQYF.

The V and J genes are TRBV5-4 and TRBJ2-5; D gene unclear. The CDR3 is 14 residues long. The V gene's germline CDR1 is SGHNT and CDR2 YYREEE (reference sequence). Trimming left V 4 bases short and J 2 bases short, with 12 bases between. Here the CDR3 reads CASSPSFAQETQYF. CDR3 coding DNA: TGTGCCAGCAGCCCCTCTTTTGCACAAGAGACCCAGTACTTC.

This clone was found once. This chain uses TRBV11-2 with TRBJ2-4, with no clear D. The CDR3 runs to 12 residues. V was cut by 5 bases and J by 7 bases, with 9 bases left in between. Germline CDR1 is SGHAT and CDR2 is FQNNGV. The CDR3 is CASSPSFNIQYF. CDR3 coding DNA: TGTGCCAGCAGCCCCAGTTTTAACATTCAGTACTTC.

The rearrangement joins TRBV28 to TRBJ2-1, with 7 bases fitting TRBD2. Germline V CDR1 and CDR2: MDHEN, SYDVKM. V was clipped by 7 bases and J by 4 bases; unmatched bases: 13. The CDR3 has 16 residues. The CDR3: CASTQGGASGYNEQFF. CDR3 in DNA: TGTGCCAGCACCCAAGGCGGGGCTAGCGGATACAATGAGCAGTTCTTC.

The J gene is TRBJ1-1, the V gene TRBV9, with D uncertain. This CDR3 is built from 13 residues. Per the germline V gene, CDR1 is SGDLS and CDR2 is YYNGEE. V shed 4 bases and J shed 2 bases, with 9 bases lying between them. CDR3 residues: CASSPGVNTEAFF. The CDR3 nucleotides read TGTGCCAGCAGCCCTGGGGTAAACACTGAAGCTTTCTTT.

This chain joins TRBV7-2 and TRBJ2-2, with 9 positions matching TRBD1. CDR3 length equals 16 residues. The junction had 5 bases not matched to a gene; V was cut back by 5 bases and J by 1 base. CDR1 and CDR2 (germline): SGHTA, FQGNSA. The CDR3 protein is CASSTYRGLNTGELFF. CDR3 DNA: TGTGCCAGCAGCACCTACAGGGGGCTGAACACCGGGGAGCTGTTTTTT.

V and J are TRBV19 and TRBJ2-3; D possibly corresponds to TRBD1 (6 bases). The CDR3 sequence is 12 residues long. Germline values: CDR1 LNHDA, CDR2 SQIVND (reference sequence). V lost 8 bases, J lost 6 bases, and 12 bases lay in between. CDR3 loop: CASSNRVDTQYF. The DNA of the CDR3 is TGTGCCAGTTCGAACAGGGTTGATACGCAGTATTTT.

The rearrangement uses TRBV5-5 and TRBJ1-3, with D unclear. Germline V lookup: CDR1 SGHKS, CDR2 YYEKEE (reference sequence). There are 15 residues in the CDR3. Trimming took off 2 bases at V and 0 bases at J, with 9 bases between the two ends. The CDR3 sequence is CASSFIESSGNTIYF. In DNA form, the CDR3 reads TGTGCCAGCAGCTTTATTGAGAGCTCTGGAAACACCATATATTTT.

CDR3 residues: CASSPGGVQTQYF. CDR3 nucleotides: TGTGCCAGCAGCCCAGGGGGGGTACAGACCCAGTACTTC. The rearrangement links TRBV7-2 to TRBJ2-5; D might be TRBD1 or TRBD2, each matching 7 bases. Deletions cut 5 bases from V and 6 bases from J, with 13 bases between. Germline V gene sequence: CDR1 SGHTA, CDR2 FQGNSA. The CDR3 spans 13 residues.

This clone was seen just once. The genes are TRBV5-4 and TRBJ2-3; 10 bases map to TRBD1. V gave up 5 bases and J gave up 4 bases; unmatched junction bases: 16. Per germline, CDR1 SGHNT and CDR2 YYREEE (reference sequence). The CDR3 totals 18 residues. CDR3 sequence (DNA): TGTGCCAGCAGGGACCGGGACAGGGGTCTCTTGGGTTCAGATACGCAGTATTTT. Protein: CASRDRDRGLLGSDTQYF.

A few counts support this clone. V and J are TRBV18 and TRBJ1-3; D unclear. Germline V CDR1 and CDR2: KGHSH, LQKENI. V lost 3 bases and J 1 base, leaving 13 bases between the germline ends. The CDR3 contains 16 residues. Here the CDR3 reads CASSPANFGSGNTIYF. CDR3 nucleotide sequence: TGTGCCAGCTCACCGGCCAATTTTGGATCTGGAAACACCATATATTTT. Full variable domain (missing parts from reference TRBV18 and TRBJ1-3): NAGVMQNPRHLVRRRGQEARLRCSPMKGHSHVYWYRQLPEEGLKFMVYLQKENIIDESGMPKERFSAEFPKEGPSILRIQQVVRGDSAAYFCASSPANFGSGNTIYFGEGSWLTVV.

CDR3 sequence reads: CASREGGLNYGYTF. CDR3 nucleotides: TGTGCCAGCAGGGAGGGGGGGCTGAACTATGGCTACACCTTC. The V call is TRBV6-5, the J call TRBJ1-2, with D possibly matching TRBD1 (6 bases). This CDR3 is built from 14 residues. Trimming stripped 6 bases from V and 2 bases from J, with 13 bases between. Germline CDR1 is MNHEY and CDR2 is SVGAGI.

The V gene is TRBV18, the J gene TRBJ2-5, with 7 bases that match TRBD1. Germline CDR1 reads KGHSH; CDR2 reads LQKENI. V lost 6 bases, J lost 2 bases, and 9 bases stayed unmatched. The CDR3 length is 15 residues. CDR3 coding DNA: TGTGCCAGCTCCCCGATGATGGGACAGCAAGAGACCCAGTACTTC. Translating it yields CASSPMMGQQETQYF.

The V call is TRBV18, the J call TRBJ2-6; no reliable D call. The CDR3 covers 14 residues. V was trimmed by 3 bases and J by 0 bases, leaving 3 bases between them. Germline V gives CDR1 KGHSH, CDR2 LQKENI. CDR3 sequence: CASSPGSGANVLTF. Here the CDR3 DNA reads TGTGCCAGCTCACCGGGCTCTGGGGCCAACGTCCTGACTTTC.

V and J are TRBV11-2 and TRBJ2-7, with 14 bases identical to TRBD2. Germline CDR1 reads SGHAT; CDR2 reads FQNNGV. With V trimmed by 3 bases and J by 3 bases, 1 base remained unmatched. The CDR3 length is 15 residues. The CDR3 DNA is TGTGCCAGCAGCTTCGGACTAGCGGGAGGCTACGAGCAGTACTTC. This translates into CASSFGLAGGYEQYF.

The chain recombines TRBV5-1 with TRBJ2-5, with D possibly being TRBD2 (5 bases). The CDR3 totals 15 residues. V lost 3 bases to trimming and J lost 2 bases, with 14 bases between them. CDR1 is SGHRS, CDR2 YFSETQ, per germline. Here the CDR3 DNA reads TGCGCCAGCAGCTCCCGCTCCGGGATGCAAGAGACCCAGTACTTC. Protein sequence: CASSSRSGMQETQYF.